The clone carrying this T cell receptor beta chain has more than one count but fewer than ten. These data belong to a study of siplizumab effects on memory and regulatory T cells. V lost 5 bases and J lost 4, with 12 bases in between. Per germline, CDR1 SEHNR and CDR2 FQNEAQ (reference sequence). The CDR3 contains 13 residues. Repertoires were generated with immunoSEQ multiplex PCR, while TCRdb's copy carries only in-frame clones and drops some. The data hold tens of thousands of clones, with about 90% observed a single time. V and J are TRBV7-9 and TRBJ2-7, with D maybe TRBD2 (5 bases). This sequence was found in a human donor in good health. The specimen sequenced was naive CD8+ T cells sorted from blood. This chain's CDR3 is CASSLGPGYEQYF. In DNA form, the CDR3 reads TGTGCCAGCAGCCTCGGTCCGGGGTACGAGCAGTACTTC.